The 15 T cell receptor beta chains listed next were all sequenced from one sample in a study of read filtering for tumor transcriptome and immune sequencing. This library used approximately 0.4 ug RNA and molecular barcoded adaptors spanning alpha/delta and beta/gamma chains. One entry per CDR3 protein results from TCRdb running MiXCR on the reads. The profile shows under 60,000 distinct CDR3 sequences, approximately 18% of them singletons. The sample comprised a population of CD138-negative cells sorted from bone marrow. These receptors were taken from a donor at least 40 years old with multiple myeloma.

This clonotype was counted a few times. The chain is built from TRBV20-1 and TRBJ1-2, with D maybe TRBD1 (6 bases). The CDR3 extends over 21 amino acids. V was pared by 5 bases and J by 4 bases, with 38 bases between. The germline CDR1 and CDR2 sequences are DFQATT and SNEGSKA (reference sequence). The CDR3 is CSAPYLFITGHHHRAGYGYTF. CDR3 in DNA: TGCAGTGCTCCTTACCTCTTTATCACAGGTCATCATCACAGGGCTGGCTATGGCTACACCTTC.

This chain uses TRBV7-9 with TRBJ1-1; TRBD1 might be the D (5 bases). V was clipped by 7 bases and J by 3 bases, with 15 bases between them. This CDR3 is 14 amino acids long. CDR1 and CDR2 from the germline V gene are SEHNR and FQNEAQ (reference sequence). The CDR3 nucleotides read TGTGCCAGCACCCTGGGGCAGGTACACACTGAAGCTTTCTTT. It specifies CASTLGQVHTEAFF.

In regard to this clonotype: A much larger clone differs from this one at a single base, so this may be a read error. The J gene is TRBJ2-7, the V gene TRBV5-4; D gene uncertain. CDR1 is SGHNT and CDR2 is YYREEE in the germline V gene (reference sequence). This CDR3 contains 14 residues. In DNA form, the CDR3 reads TGTGCCAGCGGCTTGGATAGTTCTCCCAGGGAGCAGTACTTC. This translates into CASGLDSSPREQYF.

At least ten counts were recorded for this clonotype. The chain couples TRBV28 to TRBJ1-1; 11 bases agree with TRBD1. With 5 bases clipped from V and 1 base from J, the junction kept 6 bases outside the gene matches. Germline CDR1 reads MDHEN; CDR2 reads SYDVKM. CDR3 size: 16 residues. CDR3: CASSTGQGVRNTEAFF. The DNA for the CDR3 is TGTGCCAGCAGTACGGGACAGGGGGTAAGGAACACTGAAGCTTTCTTT.

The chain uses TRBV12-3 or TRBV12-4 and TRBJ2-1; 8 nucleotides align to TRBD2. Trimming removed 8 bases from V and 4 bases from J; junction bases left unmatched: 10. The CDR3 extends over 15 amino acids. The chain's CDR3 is CASGPTSGGYNEQFF. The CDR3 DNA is TGTGCCAGCGGCCCAACCAGCGGGGGTTACAATGAGCAGTTCTTC.

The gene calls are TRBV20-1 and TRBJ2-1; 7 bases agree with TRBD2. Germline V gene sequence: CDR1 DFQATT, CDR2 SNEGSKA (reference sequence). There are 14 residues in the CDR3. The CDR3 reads CSTGGGWRDNEQFF. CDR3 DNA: TGCAGCACGGGGGGAGGGTGGAGGGACAATGAGCAGTTCTTC.

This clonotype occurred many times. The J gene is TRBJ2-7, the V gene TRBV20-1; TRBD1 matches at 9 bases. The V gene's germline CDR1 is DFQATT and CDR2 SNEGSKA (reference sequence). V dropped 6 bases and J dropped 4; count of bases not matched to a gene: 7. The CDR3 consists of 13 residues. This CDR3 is CSAPGTGFYEQYF. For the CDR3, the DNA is TGCAGTGCGCCCGGGACAGGGTTTTACGAGCAGTACTTC.

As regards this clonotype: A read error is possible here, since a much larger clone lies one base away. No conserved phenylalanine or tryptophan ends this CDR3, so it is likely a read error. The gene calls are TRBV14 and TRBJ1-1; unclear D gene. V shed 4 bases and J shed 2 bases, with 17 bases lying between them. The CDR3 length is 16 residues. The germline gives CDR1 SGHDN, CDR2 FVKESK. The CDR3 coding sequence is TGTGCCAGCAGCCGCCTGCCGGGTGAGGATAACACTGAAGCTTTCTCT. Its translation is CASSRLPGEDNTEAFS.

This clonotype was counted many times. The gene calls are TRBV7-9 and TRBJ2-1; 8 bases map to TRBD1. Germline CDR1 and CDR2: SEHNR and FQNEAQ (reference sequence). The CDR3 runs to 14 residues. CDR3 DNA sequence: TGTGCAATCCCCCACCGGGACAGGTACAATGAGCAGTTCTTC. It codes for CAIPHRDRYNEQFF.

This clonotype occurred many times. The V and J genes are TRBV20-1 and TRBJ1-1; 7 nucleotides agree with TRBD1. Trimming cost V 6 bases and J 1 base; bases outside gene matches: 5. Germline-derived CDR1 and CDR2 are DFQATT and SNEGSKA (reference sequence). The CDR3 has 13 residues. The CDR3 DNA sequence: TGCAGTGCCAGACAGGGATCGAACACTGAAGCTTTCTTT. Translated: CSARQGSNTEAFF.

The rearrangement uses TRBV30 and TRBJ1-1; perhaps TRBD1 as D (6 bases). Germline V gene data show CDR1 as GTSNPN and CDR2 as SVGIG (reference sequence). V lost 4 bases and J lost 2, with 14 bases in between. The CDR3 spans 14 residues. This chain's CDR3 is CAWTSGHPNTEAFF. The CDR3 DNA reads TGTGCCTGGACTTCGGGACATCCTAACACTGAAGCTTTCTTT.

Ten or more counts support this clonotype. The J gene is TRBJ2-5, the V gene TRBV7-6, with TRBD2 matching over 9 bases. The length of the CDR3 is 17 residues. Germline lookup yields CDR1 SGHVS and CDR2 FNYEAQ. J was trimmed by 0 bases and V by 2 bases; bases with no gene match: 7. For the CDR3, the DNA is TGTGCCAGCAGCTTAAGGCCTAGCGGGAATTACCAAGAGACCCAGTACTTC. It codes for CASSLRPSGNYQETQYF.

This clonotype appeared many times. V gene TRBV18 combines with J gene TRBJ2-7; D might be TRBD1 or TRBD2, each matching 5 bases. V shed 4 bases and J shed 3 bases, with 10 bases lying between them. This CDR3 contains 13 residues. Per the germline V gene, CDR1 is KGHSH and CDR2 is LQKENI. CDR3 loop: CASSLRDGYEQYF. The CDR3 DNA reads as TGTGCCAGCTCACTCCGGGACGGCTACGAGCAGTACTTC.

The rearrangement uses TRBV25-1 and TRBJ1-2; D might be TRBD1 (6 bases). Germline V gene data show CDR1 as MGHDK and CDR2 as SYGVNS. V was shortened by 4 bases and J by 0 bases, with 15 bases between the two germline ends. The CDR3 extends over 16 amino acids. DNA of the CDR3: TGTGCCAGCAGTGTAAAGACAGGAGCTTCTAACTATGGCTACACCTTC. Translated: CASSVKTGASNYGYTF.

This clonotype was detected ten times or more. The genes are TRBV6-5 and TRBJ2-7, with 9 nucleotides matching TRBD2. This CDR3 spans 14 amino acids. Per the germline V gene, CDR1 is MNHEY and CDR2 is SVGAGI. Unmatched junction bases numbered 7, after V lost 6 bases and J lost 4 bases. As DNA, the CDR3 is TGTGCCAGCAGGGACAGACTAGCGGTGTACGAGCAGTACTTC. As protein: CASRDRLAVYEQYF.